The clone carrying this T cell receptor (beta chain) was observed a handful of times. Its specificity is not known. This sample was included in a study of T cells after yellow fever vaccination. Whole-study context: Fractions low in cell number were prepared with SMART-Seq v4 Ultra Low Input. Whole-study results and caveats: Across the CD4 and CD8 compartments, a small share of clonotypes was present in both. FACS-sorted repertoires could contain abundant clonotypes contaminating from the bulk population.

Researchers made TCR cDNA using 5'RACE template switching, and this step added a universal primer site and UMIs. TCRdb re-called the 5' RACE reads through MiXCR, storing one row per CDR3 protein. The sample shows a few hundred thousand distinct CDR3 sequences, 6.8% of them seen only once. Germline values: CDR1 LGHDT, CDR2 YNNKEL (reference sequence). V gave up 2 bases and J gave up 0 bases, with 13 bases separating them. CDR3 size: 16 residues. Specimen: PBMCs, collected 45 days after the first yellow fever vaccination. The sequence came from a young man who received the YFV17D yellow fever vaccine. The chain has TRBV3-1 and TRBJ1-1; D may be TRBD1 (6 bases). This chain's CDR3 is CASSQIRGTMNTEAFF. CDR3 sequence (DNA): TGTGCCAGCAGCCAAATCAGGGGCACAATGAACACTGAAGCTTTCTTT. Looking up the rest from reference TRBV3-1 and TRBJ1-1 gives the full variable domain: DTAVSQTPKYLVTQMGNDKSIKCEQNLGHDTMYWYKQDSKKFLKIMFSYNNKELIINETVPNRFSPKSPDKAHLNLHINSLELGDSAVYFCASSQIRGTMNTEAFFGQGTRLTVV.